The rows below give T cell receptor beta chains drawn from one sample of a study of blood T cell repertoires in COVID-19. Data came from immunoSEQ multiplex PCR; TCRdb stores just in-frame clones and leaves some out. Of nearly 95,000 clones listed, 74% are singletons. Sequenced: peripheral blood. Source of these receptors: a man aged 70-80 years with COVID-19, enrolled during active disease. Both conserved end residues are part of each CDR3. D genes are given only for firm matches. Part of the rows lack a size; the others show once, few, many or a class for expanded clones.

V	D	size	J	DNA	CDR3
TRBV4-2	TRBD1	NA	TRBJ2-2	TGTGCCAGCAGCCAAGAGAGACAGGGCCCCGGGGAGCTGTTTTTT	CASSQERQGPGELFF
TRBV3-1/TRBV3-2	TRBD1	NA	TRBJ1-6	TGTGCCAGCAGCTCCCCGGGACAGACTTCACCCCTCCACTTT	CASSSPGQTSPLHF
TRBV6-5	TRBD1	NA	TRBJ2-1	TGTGCCAGCGACCGGACAGGGGGCCACAATGAGCAGTTCTTC	CASDRTGGHNEQFF
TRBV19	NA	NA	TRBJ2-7	TGTGCCAGTAGTATCAGCGACGAGCAGTACTTC	CASSISDEQYF
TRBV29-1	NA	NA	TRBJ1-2	TGCAGCTCCAACGATGGAGGGGTTGGCTACACCTTC	CSSNDGGVGYTF
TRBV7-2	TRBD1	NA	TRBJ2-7	TGTGCCAGCAGCAAGGACAGGGGGGATGAGCAGTACTTC	CASSKDRGDEQYF
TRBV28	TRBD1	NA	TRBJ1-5	TGTGCCAGCAGTTCTGGCAGGGGGCCGTCTCAGCCCCAGCATTTT	CASSSGRGPSQPQHF
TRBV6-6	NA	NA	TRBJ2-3	TGTGCCAGCAGTTACCGTGCGGGAGATACGCAGTATTTT	CASSYRAGDTQYF
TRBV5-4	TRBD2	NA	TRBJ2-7	TGTGCCAGCAGCAGAGATGGGACTAGGTTCTACGAGCAGTACTTC	CASSRDGTRFYEQYF
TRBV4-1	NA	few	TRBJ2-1	TGCGCCAGCAGCCCCCGGGACTTCAACTATGAGCAGTTCTTC	CASSPRDFNYEQFF
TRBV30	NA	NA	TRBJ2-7	TGTGCCTGGAGTGCAGAACAGGGTTTCGTTTACGAGCAGTACTTC	CAWSAEQGFVYEQYF
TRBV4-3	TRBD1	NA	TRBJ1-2	TGCGCCAGCAGCCAAGAAACGTCAGGGGGCCTTACGGGGTACACCTTC	CASSQETSGGLTGYTF
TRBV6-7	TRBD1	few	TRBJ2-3	TGTGCCAGCAGTTACTCGGCGGGACAGGACAGATCAGATACGCAGTATTTT	CASSYSAGQDRSDTQYF
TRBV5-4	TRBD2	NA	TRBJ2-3	TGTGCCAGCAGCGGAGCGGGGCTCACAGATACGCAGTATTTT	CASSGAGLTDTQYF
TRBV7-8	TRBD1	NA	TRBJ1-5	TGTGCCAGCAGCATAGGACAGGGAAAACAGCCCCAGCATTTT	CASSIGQGKQPQHF
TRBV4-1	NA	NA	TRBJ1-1	TGCGCCAGCAGCCAAGAAGGGGGAGCTTTCTTT	CASSQEGGAFF
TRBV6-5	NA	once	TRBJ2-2	TGTGCCAGCACTTCCCTAGGGGCCGGGACCGGGGAGCTGTTTTTT	CASTSLGAGTGELFF
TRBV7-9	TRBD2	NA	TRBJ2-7	TGTGCCAGCAGCCCCCAACTAGCGGGAGTCTACGAGCAGTACTTC	CASSPQLAGVYEQYF
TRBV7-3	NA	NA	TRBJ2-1	TGTGCCAGCAGCTATTCCCATTCCTACAATGAGCAGTTCTTC	CASSYSHSYNEQFF
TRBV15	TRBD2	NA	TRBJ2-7	TGTGCCACCAGCAGAGAGGGAGTCGTGACTAGCGGACATTACGAGCAGTACTTC	CATSREGVVTSGHYEQYF
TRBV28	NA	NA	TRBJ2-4	TGTGCCAGCAGTTTCGGGAAGATAGCCAAAAACATTCAGTACTTC	CASSFGKIAKNIQYF
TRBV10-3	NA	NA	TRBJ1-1	TGTGCCATCTCCAGGGACACTGAAGCTTTCTTT	CAISRDTEAFF
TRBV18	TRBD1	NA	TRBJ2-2	TGTGCCAGCTCGGACCGGCGACAGGGCTACACCGGGGAGCTGTTTTTT	CASSDRRQGYTGELFF
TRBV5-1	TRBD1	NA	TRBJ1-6	TGCGCCAGCAGCTTGGAGGGGGCGATTAATTCACCCCTCCACTTT	CASSLEGAINSPLHF
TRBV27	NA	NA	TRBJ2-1	TGTGCCAGCAGACCGGGGAGGTATTTATCCTACAATGAGCAGTTCTTC	CASRPGRYLSYNEQFF
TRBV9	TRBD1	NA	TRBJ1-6	TGTGCCAGCAGCGTAGGGGGACAGGTTCGGTCACCCCTCCACTTT	CASSVGGQVRSPLHF
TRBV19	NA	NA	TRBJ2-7	TGTGCCAGTACTGGCAGACAGGCGCCCTACGAGCAGTACTTC	CASTGRQAPYEQYF
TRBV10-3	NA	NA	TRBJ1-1	TGTGCCATCATTGATCGGGAAGAGAAAGCTTTCTTT	CAIIDREEKAFF
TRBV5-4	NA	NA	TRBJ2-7	TGTGCCAGCAGTTTAAGGGGAAGATCAACCTCCTACGAGCAGTACTTC	CASSLRGRSTSYEQYF
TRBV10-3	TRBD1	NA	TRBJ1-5	TGTGCCATCGGACAGGTCAATCAGCCCCAGCATTTT	CAIGQVNQPQHF
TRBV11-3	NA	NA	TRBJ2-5	TGTGCCAGCAGCTTAGCCTTGGCTGGGACCCAGTACTTC	CASSLALAGTQYF
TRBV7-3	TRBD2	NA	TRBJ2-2	TGTGCCAGCAGCTTACACAGCCTAGCGGGAGCTGGCACCGGGGAGCTGTTTTTT	CASSLHSLAGAGTGELFF
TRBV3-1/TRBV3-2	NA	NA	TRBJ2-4	TGTGCCAGCAGCCCCCATACGGAGCGGGCCAAAAACATTCAGTACTTC	CASSPHTERAKNIQYF
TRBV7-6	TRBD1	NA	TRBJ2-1	TGTGCCAGCAGCTCATGGGGGGACAGGGAATACAATGAGCAGTTCTTC	CASSSWGDREYNEQFF
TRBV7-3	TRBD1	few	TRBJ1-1	TGTGCCAGCAGCTTAACCAGGGGGCATTCGAACACTGAAGCTTTCTTT	CASSLTRGHSNTEAFF
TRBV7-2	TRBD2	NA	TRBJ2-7	TGTGCCAGCAGCTCGACGGGGACTAGCACCCAGCAGTACTTC	CASSSTGTSTQQYF
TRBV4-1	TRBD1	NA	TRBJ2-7	TGCGCCAGCAGCCAAGATTGGGGACAGGGGTATGTTGACGAGCAGTACTTC	CASSQDWGQGYVDEQYF